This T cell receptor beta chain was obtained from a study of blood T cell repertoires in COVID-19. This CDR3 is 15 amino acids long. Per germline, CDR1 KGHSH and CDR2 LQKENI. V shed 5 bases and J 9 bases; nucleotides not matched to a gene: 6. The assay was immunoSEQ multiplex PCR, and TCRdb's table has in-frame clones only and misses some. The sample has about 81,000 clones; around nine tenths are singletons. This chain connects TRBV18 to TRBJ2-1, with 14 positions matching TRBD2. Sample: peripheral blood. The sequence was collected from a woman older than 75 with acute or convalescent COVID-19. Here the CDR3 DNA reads TGTGCCAGCTCATCCGGACTAGCGGGGGGAGGTGAGCAGTTCTTC. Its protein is CASSSGLAGGGEQFF.